Listed here is a single T cell receptor beta chain. Its specificity is unknown. The V gene end was trimmed by 3 bases and the J gene end by 8 bases; junction bases not matched to a gene: 7. This CDR3 is 15 amino acids long. Germline assignment: CDR1 SNHLY and CDR2 FYNNEI. The sample is drawn from a study of cytomegalovirus exposure and HLA in healthy donors. Whole-study context: Caucasian-associated ancestry cluster membership applied to approximately 84% of under 450 genotyped donors. Study-wide results and caveats: Most likely, a cluster of highly shared sequence variants arose as a sequencing artifact.

PCR primers comprised 60 Vbeta and 13 Jbeta primers. Libraries were prepared by immunoSEQ multiplex PCR; TCRdb keeps only in-frame clonotypes and omits some of them. The sample records 150,000 to 200,000 clones, about four fifths being singletons. The rearrangement joins TRBV2 to TRBJ2-1, with 10 positions matching TRBD2. Sequenced material: PBMCs. This TCR was sampled from a young woman in good health and CMV-seropositive. CDR3 sequence (DNA): TGTGCCAGCAGTGATCGCAGCGGGGGGGCATATGAGCAGTTCTTC. The encoded protein is CASSDRSGGAYEQFF.